This record covers a single T cell receptor (beta chain). This clonotype was picked up many times. It has no known antigen specificity. No qualities accompany the bases; no much larger clone lies one base away. These data belong to a study of regulatory T cells in long-lasting Graves disease (dated by TCRdb to the early 2020s). For the study in its entirety: Newly diagnosed Graves' disease patients had taken antithyroid drugs for less than 3 months. Patients with persistent Graves' disease were compared with patients with newly diagnosed Graves' disease using TCR sequencing and RNA sequencing of peripheral blood. The study was conducted in China and was registered as a clinical trial. TCR sequencing covered around 13 persistent and some 20 newly diagnosed Graves' disease patients, some 33 samples in total. Beyond this particular receptor, the publication reports: Preferential use of TRBV28, TRBJ1-2 and TRBJ2-5 was observed in persistent disease, whereas TRBV20-1 and TRBJ2-1 were favored in newly diagnosed disease. As a limitation, the authors acknowledged that the small sample size may reduce accuracy. Persistent Graves' disease patients showed lower TCR Shannon entropy and fewer highly expanded clones than newly diagnosed patients, suggesting clonal expansion. More public clonotypes were shared among persistent patients (more than 2,500) than among newly diagnosed patients (966). Because the primary lesion, thyroid tissue, could not be accessed, the study looked at peripheral blood alone. Sequencing and analysis were limited to the TCR beta chain.

The library came from multiplex PCR. The run used an Illumina HiSeq 4000. To build TCR beta libraries, CDR3 regions were amplified by Arm-PCR using iRepertoire HTBI primers. Before sequencing, the PCR products underwent gel purification. The paper's data handling went like this. Across samples, around 62 TRBV and 14 TRBJ segments were identified and used for gene usage analysis of CDR3 amino acid clonotypes. COPE and FqMerger were used to merge the filtered high-quality paired reads into contigs. BLAST was used to align contigs to IMGT TRBV, TRBD and TRBJ reference genes, and CDR3 was defined according to IMGT. Clonotypes above 0.1% frequency were classified as highly expanded clones. Shannon entropy was used to measure repertoire diversity, and the Gini coefficient was used to measure V-J evenness. Public clonotypes were defined as clonotypes shared by more than one individual. TCRdb's own reprocessing of the public reads used fastp at Q25 and MiXCR and kept productive beta chains. Rows are combined by CDR3 protein, so each entry shows the most common genes and DNA. In this record, the V and J calls reflect TCRdb's handling and not the investigators' own analysis. This sample is represented by about 460,000 distinct CDR3 sequences; around 15% of them were singletons. In total, the top ten clones hold roughly a sixth of the sample.

According to the study, the label for this sample's time point signals: newly diagnosed GD, antithyroid drugs for less than 3 months. For both TCR sequencing and RNA sequencing, RNA was extracted from PBMCs using TRIzol. The diagnosis of Graves' disease was made according to American Thyroid Association guidelines. The patients came from an endocrinology department in Xi'an, China. Each patient gave about 8.1 milliliters of peripheral blood, collected in an EDTA anticoagulant tube. Ficoll Paque Plus density gradient separation was used to isolate PBMCs, and no further T cell sorting was performed. An Agilent 2100 Bioanalyzer and agarose gel were used to assess RNA quality, and a NanoDrop 2000 was used to measure RNA concentration. V gives up 7 bases and J gives up 4 bases, and the segment between their germline ends measures 16 bases. CDR1 is given as MDHEN and CDR2 as SYDVKM, both from the germline V gene. Reading from cysteine to phenylalanine, the CDR3 counts 14 amino acids. The sequence is cut down to CDR3 DNA, 42 bases in frame from base 1.

The sample also formed part of further work on T cells in Graves' hyperthyroidism and ophthalmopathy. As the second publication notes: Graves' hyperthyroidism was defined as stable when no progression to ophthalmopathy occurred over 18 months of follow-up. Hyperthyroidism patients were newly diagnosed, had a disease duration of under 2 months, and were aged 18 to 65 years. Any patient with an uncontrolled infection, another autoimmune disease, pregnancy or lactation was excluded. Diagnoses relied on clinical symptoms, serum thyroxine and TRAb, thyroid ultrasound and orbital computed tomography. The TCR CDR3 was subjected to a first round of RT-PCR using the HTBI primer set and the Qiagen OneStep RT-PCR kit. Most expanded thyroid clonotypes (frequency above 0.001) were also found in blood, which suggests that blood repertoires may mirror thyroid immune responses. A 13 V-J signature model separated ophthalmopathy from stable hyperthyroidism, with approximately 86% sensitivity and about 81% specificity in cross-validation and 80%/75% in testing. During validation, the model predicted progression to ophthalmopathy a median of about 6.5 months ahead of onset, with roughly 65% sensitivity and roughly 72% specificity. A discovery cohort of approximately 100 patients, roughly 40 with Graves' ophthalmopathy and about 58 with stable Graves' hyperthyroidism, was used to find distinguishing TCR V-J signatures. Whether ophthalmopathy could be predicted prospectively was tested in an independent validation cohort made up of 18 to 20 hyperthyroidism patients plus 17 patients who later progressed to ophthalmopathy. For training and testing, the 100 or so patients in the discovery cohort were randomly divided in a 7:3 ratio. In addition, the study compared T-cell repertoires in thyroid tissue and in blood from roughly six Graves' hyperthyroidism patients. After sampling, hyperthyroidism patients received methimazole starting at 30 mg daily, and ophthalmopathy patients received high-dose intravenous methylprednisolone. Libraries were constructed in a second round of multiplex PCR, after which size selection and purification were carried out. Paired-end sequencing of the libraries was performed with 100 bp reads on an Illumina HiSeq2000. SOAPnuke was used to process the raw data, with reads discarded if the reads contained adapters or uncalled bases, had a mean Phred below 15, or lacked an exact constant-primer or identifier match. High-quality paired reads were merged with COPE v1.2.5, and unique nucleotide sequences were defined as clonotypes. MiTCR v1.1 was used to align the clonotypes against IMGT TRBV, TRBD and TRBJ reference segments. The analysis included only V-J combinations with a frequency above 0.0001, which together covered more than 98% of the repertoires. A TCS score was defined as the ratio between F50 (clonal expansion) and ExV (chaos), using BLOSUM62-based TCRdist between CDR3 peptides within each V-J. Welch's t-statistics and random forest reduced 514 V-J features to 10 to 15, which were used in a naive Bayes classifier (R e1071). Sample size was not statistically predetermined, and blinding of investigators to group allocation was not performed. TCR Vbeta CDR3 sequencing of 130 to 150 peripheral blood samples (more than 40 ophthalmopathy, around 80 hyperthyroidism and 17 progressor patients) is reported in the paper.

The sample in question was peripheral blood mononuclear cells (PBMCs), obtained at new diagnosis, from a patient treated with antithyroid drugs. The origin of this receptor is a woman aged 50 to 60 with Graves disease. Donor details come from another sample of the same person, matched by shared clones. This chain is built from TRBV28 and TRBJ1-1; a tentative D match to TRBD1 spans 6 bases. The nucleotide sequence is given as TGTGCCAGCACCTTCCACAGGGATTCCACTGAAGCTTTCTTT. This encodes CASTFHRDSTEAFF.